The 5 T cell receptor beta chains below come from one sample, sequenced in a study of CD8+CD57+ T cells in acquired aplastic anemia. For CDR3 and TCR beta VDJ profiling, genomic DNA was the template used. TCRdb reprocessed the reads via MiXCR and lists one record per CDR3 protein. The table has about 240,000 distinct CDR3 sequences, around 45% seen once. Sequencing was done on patients that had shown CD8+CD57+ cell expansion by flow cytometry. The sample was sorted CD4+, CD8+, or CD8+CD57+ T cells (not recorded which) from PBMCs. These receptors were taken from a human donor with aplastic anemia.

Remarks on this clonotype: A much larger clone sits a single nucleotide away, making a read error possible. This rearrangement joins TRBV5-1 to TRBJ2-5; 8 nucleotides match TRBD2. The CDR3 has 15 residues. Germline CDR1 reads SGHRS; CDR2 reads YFSETQ. The J segment lost 4 bases and the V segment lost 2 bases, leaving 7 bases of the junction unmatched. The CDR3 loop reads CASSLSGGPTETQYF. CDR3 coding DNA: TGCGCCAGCAGCTTATCGGGGGGGCCCACAGAGACCCAGTACTTC.

This clonotype came up many times. The rearrangement links TRBV14 to TRBJ1-5; D not resolved. The CDR3 loop spans 13 amino acids. The germline V and J ends were trimmed by 4 bases and 9 bases, with 13 bases remaining between them. Germline V gene lookup returns CDR1 SGHDN and CDR2 FVKESK. The CDR3 sequence: CASSPQKGLPQHF. For the CDR3, the DNA is TGTGCCAGCAGCCCCCAGAAGGGTTTGCCCCAGCATTTT. Based on the CDR3 plus reference TRBV14 and TRBJ1-5, the full variable domain is EAGVTQFPSHSVIEKGQTVTLRCDPISGHDNLYWYRRVMGKEIKFLLHFVKESKQDESGMPNNRFLAERTGGTYSTLKVQPAELEDSGVYFCASSPQKGLPQHFGDGTRLSIL.

This chain uses TRBV27 with TRBJ1-5; tentatively, D is TRBD1 (5 bases). The CDR3 has 14 residues. The germline gives CDR1 MNHEY, CDR2 SMNVEV (reference sequence). V gave up 4 bases and J gave up 4 bases, with 11 bases separating them. CDR3 coding DNA: TGTGCCAGCAGTTCCGGGACGAGAAATCAGCCCCAGCATTTT. Residues: CASSSGTRNQPQHF.

The chain combines TRBV20-1 with TRBJ1-2, with TRBD1 matching over 7 bases. Germline V gene lookup returns CDR1 DFQATT and CDR2 SNEGSKA (reference sequence). This CDR3 comprises 12 residues. V trimming: 3 bases; J trimming: 7 bases; junction bases outside the gene matches: 5. CDR3 in amino acids: CSASEGALGYTF. Here the CDR3 DNA reads TGCAGTGCTAGTGAGGGGGCGCTTGGCTACACCTTC.

This clonotype was counted ten times or more. The chain is built from TRBV7-9 and TRBJ2-1, with D uncertain. V was shortened by 4 bases and J by 6 bases, with 16 bases between the two germline ends. The CDR3 totals 15 residues. Germline assignment: CDR1 SEHNR and CDR2 FQNEAQ (reference sequence). CDR3 sequence reads: CASSSAGGQFNEQFF. The CDR3 nucleotides read TGTGCCAGCAGCTCGGCAGGCGGCCAGTTCAATGAGCAGTTCTTC.